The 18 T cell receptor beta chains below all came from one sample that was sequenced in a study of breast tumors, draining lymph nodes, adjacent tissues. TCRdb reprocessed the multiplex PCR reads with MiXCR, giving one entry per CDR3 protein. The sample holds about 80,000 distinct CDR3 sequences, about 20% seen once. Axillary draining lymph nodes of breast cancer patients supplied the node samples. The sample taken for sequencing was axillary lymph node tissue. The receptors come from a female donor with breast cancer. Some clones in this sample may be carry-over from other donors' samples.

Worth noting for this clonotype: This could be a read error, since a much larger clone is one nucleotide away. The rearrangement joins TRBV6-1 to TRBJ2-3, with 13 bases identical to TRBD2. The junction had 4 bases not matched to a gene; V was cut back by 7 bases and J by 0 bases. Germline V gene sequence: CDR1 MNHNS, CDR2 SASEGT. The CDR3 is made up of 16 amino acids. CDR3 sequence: CASTGLAGVSTDTQYF. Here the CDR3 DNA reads TGTGCCAGCACCGGACTAGCGGGAGTCAGCACAGATACGCAGTATTTT.

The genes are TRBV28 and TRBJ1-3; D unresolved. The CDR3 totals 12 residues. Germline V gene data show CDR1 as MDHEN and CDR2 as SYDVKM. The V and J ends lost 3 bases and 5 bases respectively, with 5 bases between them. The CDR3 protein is CASSFRRNTIYF. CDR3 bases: TGTGCCAGCAGTTTTCGCCGAAACACCATATATTTT.

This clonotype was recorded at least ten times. The CDR3 loop reads CASSRPGRANEQFF. CDR3 bases: TGTGCCAGCAGCAGACCAGGGAGGGCTAATGAGCAGTTCTTC. The chain carries TRBV11-2 and TRBJ2-1, with 7 bases identical to TRBD2. V lost 5 bases and J lost 7; bases outside the gene matches: 8. Germline-derived CDR1 and CDR2 are SGHAT and FQNNGV. The CDR3 sequence is 14 residues long.

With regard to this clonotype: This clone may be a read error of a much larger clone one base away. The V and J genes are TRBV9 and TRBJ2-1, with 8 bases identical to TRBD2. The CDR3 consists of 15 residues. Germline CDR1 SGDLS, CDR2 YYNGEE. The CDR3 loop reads CASSVDAGGYNEHFF. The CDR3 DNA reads TGTGCCAGCAGCGTAGATGCGGGGGGCTACAATGAGCATTTCTTC. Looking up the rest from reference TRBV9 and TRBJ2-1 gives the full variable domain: DSGVTQTPKHLITATGQRVTLRCSPRSGDLSVYWYQQSLDQGLQFLIQYYNGEERAKGNILERFSAQQFPDLHSELNLSSLELGDSALYFCASSVDAGGYNEHFFGPGTRLTVL.

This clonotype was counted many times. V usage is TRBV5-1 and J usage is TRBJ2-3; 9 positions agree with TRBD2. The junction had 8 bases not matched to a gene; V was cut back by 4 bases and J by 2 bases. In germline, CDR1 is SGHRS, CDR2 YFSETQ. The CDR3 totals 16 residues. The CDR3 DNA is TGCGCCAGCAGCGCGGGGGCGGGAGGGAACACAGATACGCAGTATTTT. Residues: CASSAGAGGNTDTQYF.

CDR3 DNA sequence: TGTGCCAGCAGTCCCTACCCTGGGATAAGGATTAACTATGGCTACACCTTC. This translates into CASSPYPGIRINYGYTF. The chain employs TRBV27 and TRBJ1-2; D ambiguous. Germline loops: CDR1 MNHEY, CDR2 SMNVEV (reference sequence). This CDR3 spans 17 amino acids. Trimming shortened V by 5 bases and J by 1 base, and 20 bases separated the two germline ends.

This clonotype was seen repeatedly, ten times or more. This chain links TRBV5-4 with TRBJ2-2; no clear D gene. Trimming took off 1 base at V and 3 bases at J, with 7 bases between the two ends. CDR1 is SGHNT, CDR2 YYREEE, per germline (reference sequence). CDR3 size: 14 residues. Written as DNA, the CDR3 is TGTGCCAGCAGCTTGATCGGAGACACCGGGGAGCTGTTTTTT. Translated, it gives CASSLIGDTGELFF.

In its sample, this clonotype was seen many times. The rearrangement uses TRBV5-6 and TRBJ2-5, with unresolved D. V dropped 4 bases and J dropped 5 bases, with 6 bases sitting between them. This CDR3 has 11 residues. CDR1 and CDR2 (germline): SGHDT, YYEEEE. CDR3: CASSDLETQYF. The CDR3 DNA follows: TGTGCCAGCAGCGACCTCGAGACCCAGTACTTC.

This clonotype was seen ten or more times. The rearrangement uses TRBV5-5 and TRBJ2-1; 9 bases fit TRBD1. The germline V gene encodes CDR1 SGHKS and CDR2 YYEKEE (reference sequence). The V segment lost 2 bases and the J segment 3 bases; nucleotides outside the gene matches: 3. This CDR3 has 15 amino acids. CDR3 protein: CASSFWDRDYNEQFF. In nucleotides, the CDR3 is TGTGCCAGCAGCTTCTGGGACAGGGACTACAATGAGCAGTTCTTC.

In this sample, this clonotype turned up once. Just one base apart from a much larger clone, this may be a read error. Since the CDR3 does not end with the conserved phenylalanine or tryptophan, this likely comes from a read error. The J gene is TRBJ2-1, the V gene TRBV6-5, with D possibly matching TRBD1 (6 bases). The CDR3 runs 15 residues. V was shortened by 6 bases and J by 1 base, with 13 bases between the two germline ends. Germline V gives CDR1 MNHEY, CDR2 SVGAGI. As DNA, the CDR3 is TGTGCCAGCAGATTAGGACAGTTTTCCTACAATGAGCAGTTCCTC. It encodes CASRLGQFSYNEQFL.

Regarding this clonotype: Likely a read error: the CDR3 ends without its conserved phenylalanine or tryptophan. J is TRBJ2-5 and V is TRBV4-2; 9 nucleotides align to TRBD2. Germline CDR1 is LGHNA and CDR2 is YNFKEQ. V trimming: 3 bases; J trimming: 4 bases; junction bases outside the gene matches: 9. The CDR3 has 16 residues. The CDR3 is CASSQTGGRAGETQYL. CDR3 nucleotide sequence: TGTGCCAGCAGCCAGACTGGCGGGAGGGCCGGAGAGACCCAGTACCTC.

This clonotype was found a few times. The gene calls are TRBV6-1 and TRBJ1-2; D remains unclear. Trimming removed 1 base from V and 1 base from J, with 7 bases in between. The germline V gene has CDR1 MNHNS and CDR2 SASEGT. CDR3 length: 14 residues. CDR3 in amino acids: CASSEGWSNYGYTF. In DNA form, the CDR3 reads TGTGCCAGCAGTGAAGGTTGGAGTAACTATGGCTACACCTTC.

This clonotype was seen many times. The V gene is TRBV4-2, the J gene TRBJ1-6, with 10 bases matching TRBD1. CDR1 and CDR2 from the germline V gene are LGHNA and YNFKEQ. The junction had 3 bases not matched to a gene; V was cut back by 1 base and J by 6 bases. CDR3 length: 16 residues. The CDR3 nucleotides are TGTGCCAGCAGCCAAGTTAGGGACAGGGGTAATTCACCCCTCCACTTT. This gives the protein CASSQVRDRGNSPLHF.

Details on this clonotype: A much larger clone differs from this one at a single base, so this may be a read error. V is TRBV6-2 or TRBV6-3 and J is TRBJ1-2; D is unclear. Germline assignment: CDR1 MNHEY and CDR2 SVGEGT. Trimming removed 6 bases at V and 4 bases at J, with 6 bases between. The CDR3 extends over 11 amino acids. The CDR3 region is CASRGIYGYTF. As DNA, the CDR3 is TGTGCCAGCAGGGGTATCTATGGCTACACCTTC.

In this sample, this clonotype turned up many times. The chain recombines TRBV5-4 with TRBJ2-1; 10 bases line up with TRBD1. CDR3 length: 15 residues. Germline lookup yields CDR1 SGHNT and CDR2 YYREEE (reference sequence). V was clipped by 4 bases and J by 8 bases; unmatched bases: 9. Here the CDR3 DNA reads TGTGCCAGCAGCCCGCGGGGACAGGGGTGGCATGAGCAGTTCTTC. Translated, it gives CASSPRGQGWHEQFF.

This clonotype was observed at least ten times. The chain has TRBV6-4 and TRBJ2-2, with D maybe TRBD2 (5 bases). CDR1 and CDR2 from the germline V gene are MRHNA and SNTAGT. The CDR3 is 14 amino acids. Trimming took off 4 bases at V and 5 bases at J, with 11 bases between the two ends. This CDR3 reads CASSASPGTGELFF. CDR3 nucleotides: TGTGCCAGCAGTGCGTCCCCGGGGACCGGGGAGCTGTTTTTT.

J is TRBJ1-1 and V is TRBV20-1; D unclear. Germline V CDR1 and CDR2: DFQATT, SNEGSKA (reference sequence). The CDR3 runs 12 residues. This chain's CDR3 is CRAVIMNTEAFF. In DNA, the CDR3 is TGCAGGGCGGTGATCATGAACACTGAAGCTTTCTTT.

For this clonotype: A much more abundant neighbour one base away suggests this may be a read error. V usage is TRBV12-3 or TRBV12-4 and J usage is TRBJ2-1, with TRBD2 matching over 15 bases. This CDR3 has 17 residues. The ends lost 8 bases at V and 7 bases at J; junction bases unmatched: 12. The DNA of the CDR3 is TGTGCCAGCGGAGGACTAGCGGGAGGGCCCTCGGAAAATGAGCAGTTCTTC. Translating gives CASGGLAGGPSENEQFF.